The 10 T cell receptor beta chains below all came from one sample that was sequenced in a study of cytomegalovirus exposure and HLA in healthy donors. Both 60 Vbeta primers and 13 Jbeta primers went into the PCR. Sequenced by immunoSEQ multiplex PCR; TCRdb stores in-frame clones only, minus some. This sample has roughly 100,000 clones, with about 81% found just once. Sequenced: PBMCs. Source of these receptors: a male donor in good health and CMV-seropositive.

The rearrangement links TRBV7-2 to TRBJ2-3; TRBD1 agrees at 10 bases. V lost 5 bases to trimming and J lost 1 base; unmatched junction nucleotides: 3. This CDR3 is 15 amino acids long. Germline V gene data show CDR1 as SGHTA and CDR2 as FQGNSA. CDR3 residues: CASSPGTGGTDTQYF. The CDR3 coding sequence is TGTGCCAGCAGCCCGGGGACAGGGGGCACAGATACGCAGTATTTT.

The CDR3 sequence is CASSLGQGPYEQYF. The CDR3, as DNA: TGTGCCAGCAGCTTGGGCCAGGGTCCCTACGAGCAGTACTTC. The genes are TRBV5-6 and TRBJ2-7, with a tentative D call TRBD1 (5 bases). Trimming stripped 0 bases from V and 2 bases from J, with 9 bases between. CDR1 SGHDT and CDR2 YYEEEE come from the germline V gene. CDR3 length: 14 amino acids.

This chain joins TRBV15 and TRBJ2-2, with D possibly being TRBD1 (6 bases). Per germline, CDR1 LNHNV and CDR2 YYDKDF (reference sequence). This CDR3 has 15 amino acids. V dropped 3 bases and J dropped 5 bases, with 13 bases sitting between them. The CDR3 nucleotides read TGTGCCACCAGCAGGGGATACAGGGATACCGGGGAGCTGTTTTTT. Protein sequence: CATSRGYRDTGELFF.

This chain uses TRBV7-2 with TRBJ1-4; tentative D call: TRBD1 (6 bases). Germline-derived CDR1 and CDR2 are SGHTA and FQGNSA. V was clipped by 5 bases and J by 3 bases, with 13 bases between them. The CDR3 extends over 15 amino acids. Here the CDR3 DNA reads TGTGCCAGCAGCGCGGCGGGGGCGGCTAATGAAAAACTGTTTTTT. Translated: CASSAAGAANEKLFF.

This clone was seen once. The J gene is TRBJ1-1, the V gene TRBV4-2; D remains unclear. The V and J ends lost 0 bases and 5 bases respectively, with 10 bases between them. This CDR3 spans 14 amino acids. From germline, CDR1 is LGHNA and CDR2 YNFKEQ. CDR3 region: CASSQDMLGTEAFF. Here the CDR3 DNA reads TGTGCCAGCAGCCAAGATATGCTCGGGACTGAAGCTTTCTTT.

Regarding this clone: A read error may account for a junction end that differs from germline. The CDR3, as DNA: TGTGCTAGCAGCTTAGGGCAGGGGGCGGGCTACGAGCAGTACTTC. This gives the protein CASSLGQGAGYEQYF. The rearrangement links TRBV7-7 to TRBJ2-7; 8 positions match TRBD1. CDR1 and CDR2 from the germline V gene are SSHAT and FNYEAQ (reference sequence). The CDR3 is 15 amino acids.

The chain joins TRBV14 to TRBJ1-4, with D unclear. The length of the CDR3 is 15 residues. CDR1 is SGHDN and CDR2 is FVKESK in the germline V gene. V shed 0 bases and J shed 10 bases, with 15 bases lying between them. This CDR3 reads CASSQDRHLRGKLFF. In DNA, the CDR3 is TGTGCCAGCAGCCAAGACAGACATTTACGTGGAAAACTGTTTTTT.

This clone was observed once. The chain couples TRBV28 to TRBJ1-5; D remains ambiguous. Germline loops: CDR1 MDHEN, CDR2 SYDVKM. CDR3 length: 14 residues. V was trimmed by 2 bases and J by 5 bases, leaving 10 bases between them. The chain's CDR3 is CASSLVLADQPQHF. The CDR3 region has the DNA TGTGCCAGCAGTTTAGTCTTGGCAGATCAGCCCCAGCATTTT.

The rearrangement joins TRBV5-6 to TRBJ1-4; tentatively, D is TRBD1 (5 bases). Germline values: CDR1 SGHDT, CDR2 YYEEEE. The V end was cut by 3 bases, the J end by 8 bases, with 14 bases between. This CDR3 has 14 residues. The CDR3 DNA reads as TGTGCCAGCAGCTGGGGGGGGAATGGGGAAAAACTGTTTTTT. Translating gives CASSWGGNGEKLFF.

J is TRBJ1-1 and V is TRBV29-1; 9 bases align to TRBD1. V shed 8 bases and J 4 bases; nucleotides not matched to a gene: 8. CDR3 length: 13 amino acids. CDR1 and CDR2 from the germline V gene are SQVTM and ANQGSEA. CDR3 protein: CSPWDRAGTEAFF. The CDR3 bases are TGCAGCCCCTGGGACAGGGCGGGCACTGAAGCTTTCTTT.